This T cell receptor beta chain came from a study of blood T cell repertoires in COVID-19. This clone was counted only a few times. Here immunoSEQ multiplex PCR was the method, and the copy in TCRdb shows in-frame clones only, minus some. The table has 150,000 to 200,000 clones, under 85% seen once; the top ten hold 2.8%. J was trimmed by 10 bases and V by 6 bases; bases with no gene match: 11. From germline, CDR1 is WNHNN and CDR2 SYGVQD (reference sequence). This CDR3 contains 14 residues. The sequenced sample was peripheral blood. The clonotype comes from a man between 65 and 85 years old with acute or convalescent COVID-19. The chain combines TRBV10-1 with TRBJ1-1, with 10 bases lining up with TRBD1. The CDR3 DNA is TGCGCCAGCAGGCCCCGGGACAGGGGACTACCAGCTTTCTTT. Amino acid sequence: CASRPRDRGLPAFF.